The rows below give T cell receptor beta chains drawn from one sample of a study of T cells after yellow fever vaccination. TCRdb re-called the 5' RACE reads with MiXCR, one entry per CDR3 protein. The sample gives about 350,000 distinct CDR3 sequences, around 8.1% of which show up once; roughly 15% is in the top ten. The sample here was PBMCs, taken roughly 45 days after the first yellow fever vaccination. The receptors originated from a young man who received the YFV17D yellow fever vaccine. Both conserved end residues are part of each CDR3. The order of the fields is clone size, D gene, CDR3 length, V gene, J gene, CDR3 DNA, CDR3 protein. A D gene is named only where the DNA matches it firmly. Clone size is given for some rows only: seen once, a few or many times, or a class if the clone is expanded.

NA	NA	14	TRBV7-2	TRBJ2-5	TGTGCCAGCAGCTTATTTGAGGGGAGAGAGACCCAGTACTTC	CASSLFEGRETQYF
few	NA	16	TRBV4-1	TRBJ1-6	TGCGCCAGCAGCCAGGCAGCGGGACGGTATAATTCACCCCTCCACTTT	CASSQAAGRYNSPLHF
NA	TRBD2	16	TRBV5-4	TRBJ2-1	TGTGCCAGCAGCTTGGGCGGACTAGCGGGGGGTGGTGAGCAGTTCTTC	CASSLGGLAGGGEQFF
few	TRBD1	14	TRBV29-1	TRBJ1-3	TGCAGCGTCGCGGGACAGACCTCTGGAAACACCATATATTTT	CSVAGQTSGNTIYF
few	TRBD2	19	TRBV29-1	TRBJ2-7	TGCAGCGTTGAACGATCGGAGACGGGACTAGCGGGGGGGCCCCACGAGCAGTACTTC	CSVERSETGLAGGPHEQYF
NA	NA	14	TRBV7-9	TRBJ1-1	TGTGCCAGCAGCTTCCTAACAGAGAACACTGAAGCTTTCTTT	CASSFLTENTEAFF
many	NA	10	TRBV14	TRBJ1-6	TGTGCCAACTCAAGATCACCCCTCCACTTT	CANSRSPLHF
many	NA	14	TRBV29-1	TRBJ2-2	TGCAGCGTTGAGGCCTGGACGAACACCGGGGAGCTGTTTTTT	CSVEAWTNTGELFF
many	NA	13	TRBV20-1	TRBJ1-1	TGCAGTGCTTTCCTCCCAGGTGGCACTGAAGCTTTCTTT	CSAFLPGGTEAFF
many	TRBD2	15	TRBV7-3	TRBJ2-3	TGTGCCAGCAGCTTAGCGGGGGGGCTGGCAGATACGCAGTATTTT	CASSLAGGLADTQYF
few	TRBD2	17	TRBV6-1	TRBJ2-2	TGTGCCAGCGGAGTAACGATCCTAGCGGGGGCCACCGGGGAGCTGTTTTTT	CASGVTILAGATGELFF
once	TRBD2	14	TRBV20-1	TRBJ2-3	TGCAGTGCTCCACGCCTACTAGCGACAGATACGCAGTATTTT	CSAPRLLATDTQYF
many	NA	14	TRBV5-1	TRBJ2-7	TGCGCCAGCAGCTTGGTTTCGTCTGACTACGAGCAGTACTTC	CASSLVSSDYEQYF
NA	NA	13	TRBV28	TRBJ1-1	TGTGCCAGCAGTCAGTCAGGGGTTACTGAAGCTTTCTTT	CASSQSGVTEAFF
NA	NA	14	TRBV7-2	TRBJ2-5	TGTGCCAGCAAAGGGGACCGGGGACGAGAGACCCAGTACTTC	CASKGDRGRETQYF
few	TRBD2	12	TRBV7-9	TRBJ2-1	TGTGCCAGCAGCTTGACCGGGGGGGAGCAGTTCTTC	CASSLTGGEQFF
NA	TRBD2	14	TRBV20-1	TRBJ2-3	TGCAGTGCAAGTAGCGGGGGGGCCATAAATACGCAGTATTTT	CSASSGGAINTQYF
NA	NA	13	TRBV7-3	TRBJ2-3	TGTGCCAGCGCCGCGGGGTTCACAGATACGCAGTATTTT	CASAAGFTDTQYF
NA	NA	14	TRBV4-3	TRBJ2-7	TGCGCCAGCAGCCAAGCTTTGGGACACTACGAGCAGTACTTC	CASSQALGHYEQYF
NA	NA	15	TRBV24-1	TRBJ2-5	TGTGCCACCAGTGATTTAGCCCACCATGGAGAGACCCAGTACTTC	CATSDLAHHGETQYF
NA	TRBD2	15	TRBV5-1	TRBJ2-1	TGCGCCAGCAGAACCCCCGGGGGGGCCTACAATGAGCAGTTCTTC	CASRTPGGAYNEQFF
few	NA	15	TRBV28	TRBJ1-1	TGTGCCAGCAGTCCTTCTGGGTTCATGAACACTGAAGCTTTCTTT	CASSPSGFMNTEAFF
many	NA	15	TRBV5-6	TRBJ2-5	TGTGCCAGCAGCTCCATACAGGGATTACAAGAGACCCAGTACTTC	CASSSIQGLQETQYF
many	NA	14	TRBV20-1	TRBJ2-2	TGCAGTGCTAGAGATGAGACGAACACCGGGGAGCTGTTTTTT	CSARDETNTGELFF
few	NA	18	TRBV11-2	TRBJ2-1	TGTGCCAGCAGCCCTTATCTGTCCGGGTGGGATGGCGAGAGTGAGCAGTTCTTC	CASSPYLSGWDGESEQFF
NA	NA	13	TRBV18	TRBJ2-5	TGTGCCAGCTCACCACCGTTCCAAGAGACCCAGTACTTC	CASSPPFQETQYF
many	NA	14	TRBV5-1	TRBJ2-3	TGCGCCAGCAATGCGGGACCCTTCACAGATACGCAGTATTTT	CASNAGPFTDTQYF
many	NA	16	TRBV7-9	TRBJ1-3	TGTGCCAGCAGCTTGCCGCGCGGCGGCTCTGGAAACACCATATATTTT	CASSLPRGGSGNTIYF
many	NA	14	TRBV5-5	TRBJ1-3	TGTGCCAGCAGCTACAGCGGCTCTGGAAACACCATATATTTT	CASSYSGSGNTIYF
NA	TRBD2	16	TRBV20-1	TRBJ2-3	TGCTGTGCTAGAGAAAACCAGTTAGCGGGGACAGATACGCAGTATTTT	CCARENQLAGTDTQYF
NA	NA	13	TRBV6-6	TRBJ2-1	TGTGCCAGCAGTTACCCGGTGGGGGGTGAGCAGTTCTTC	CASSYPVGGEQFF
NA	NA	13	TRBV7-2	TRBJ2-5	TGTGCCAGCAGCTTAGCCAGCAGGGAGACCCAGTACTTC	CASSLASRETQYF
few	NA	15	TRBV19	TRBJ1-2	TGTGCCAGTAGGGAGTCGGGTTCGGCTAACTATGGCTACACCTTC	CASRESGSANYGYTF
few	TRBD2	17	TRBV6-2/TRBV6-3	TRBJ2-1	TGTGCCAGCACCCGGACTAGCGGGATGAGCTCCTACAATGAGCAGTTCTTC	CASTRTSGMSSYNEQFF
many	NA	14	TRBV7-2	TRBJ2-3	TGTGCCAGCAGCTTGGTACGGTATTCAGATACGCAGTATTTT	CASSLVRYSDTQYF
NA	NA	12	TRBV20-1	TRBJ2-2	TGCAGTGCCCCCCGCCCGGCCGGGGAGCTGTTTTTT	CSAPRPAGELFF
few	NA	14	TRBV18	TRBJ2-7	TGTGCCAGCTCACCACCGAGTAGCTCCTACGAGCAGTACTTC	CASSPPSSSYEQYF
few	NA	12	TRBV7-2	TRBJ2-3	TGTGCCAGCAGCACCCAACAGGGTGCGCAGTATTTT	CASSTQQGAQYF
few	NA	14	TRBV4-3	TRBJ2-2	TGCGCCAGCAGCCAGCGCCACGCCACCGGGGAGCTGTTTTTT	CASSQRHATGELFF
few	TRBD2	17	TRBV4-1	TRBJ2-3	TGCGCCAGCAGCCCCCGAGGGACTAGCGGGGCCACAGATACGCAGTATTTT	CASSPRGTSGATDTQYF
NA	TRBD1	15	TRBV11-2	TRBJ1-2	TGTGCCAGCAGCAGCAGGACAGGGGGTCCCAATGGCTACACCTTC	CASSSRTGGPNGYTF
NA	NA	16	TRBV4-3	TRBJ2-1	TGCGCCAGCAGCCAACGGGCCCAATCCCACACCAATGAGCAGTTCTTC	CASSQRAQSHTNEQFF
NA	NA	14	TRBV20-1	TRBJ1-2	TGCAGTGCCCGAGATAATAGGGGGTCCTATGGCTACACCTTC	CSARDNRGSYGYTF
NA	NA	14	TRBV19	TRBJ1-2	TGTGCCAGTAGTCGCGACCGAGCTAACTATGGCTACACCTTC	CASSRDRANYGYTF
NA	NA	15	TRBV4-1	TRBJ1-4	TGCGCCAGCAGCCAAGCTTCCCCAACTAATGAAAAACTGTTTTTT	CASSQASPTNEKLFF
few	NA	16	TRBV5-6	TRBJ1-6	TGTGCCAGCAGCTTAGGCGTCCTCTCCTATAATTCACCCCTCCACTTT	CASSLGVLSYNSPLHF
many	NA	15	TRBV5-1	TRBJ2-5	NA	CASILVAGKEETQYF
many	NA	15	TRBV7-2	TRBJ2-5	TGTGCCAGCAGCTTAATCTCAGACCAACAAGAGACCCAGTACTTC	CASSLISDQQETQYF
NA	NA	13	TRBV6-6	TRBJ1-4	TGTGCCAGCAGTTACACCTCCGGGGAAAAACTGTTTTTT	CASSYTSGEKLFF
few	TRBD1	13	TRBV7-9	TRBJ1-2	TGTGCCAGCAGCCTGGACAGGTCTGATGGCTACACCTTC	CASSLDRSDGYTF
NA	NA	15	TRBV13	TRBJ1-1	TGTGCCAGCAGCCCCAGGGTGGGGGGCTTGACTGAAGCTTTCTTT	CASSPRVGGLTEAFF
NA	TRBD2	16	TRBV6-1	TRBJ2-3	TGTGCCAGCAGTGAAGGGACTAGCGGGGGGGCAGATACGCAGTATTTT	CASSEGTSGGADTQYF
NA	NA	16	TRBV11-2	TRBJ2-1	TGTGCCAGCAGCTCCCAGCCGGGTGGGGTCTACAATGAGCAGTTCTTC	CASSSQPGGVYNEQFF
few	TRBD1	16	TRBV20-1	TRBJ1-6	TGCAGTGCTAGAGCCCCCGGGACAGGGGAGAATTCACCCCTCCACTTT	CSARAPGTGENSPLHF
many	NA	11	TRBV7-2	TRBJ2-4	TGTGCCAGCAGCTTATCGGACATTCAGTACTTC	CASSLSDIQYF
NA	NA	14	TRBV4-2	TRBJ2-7	TGTGCCAGCAGCCAAGAGTTTCAGGGGTACGAGCAGTACTTC	CASSQEFQGYEQYF
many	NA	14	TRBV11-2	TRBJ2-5	TGTGCCAGCAGCTTTTGGGGTGTAGGAGAGACCCAGTACTTC	CASSFWGVGETQYF